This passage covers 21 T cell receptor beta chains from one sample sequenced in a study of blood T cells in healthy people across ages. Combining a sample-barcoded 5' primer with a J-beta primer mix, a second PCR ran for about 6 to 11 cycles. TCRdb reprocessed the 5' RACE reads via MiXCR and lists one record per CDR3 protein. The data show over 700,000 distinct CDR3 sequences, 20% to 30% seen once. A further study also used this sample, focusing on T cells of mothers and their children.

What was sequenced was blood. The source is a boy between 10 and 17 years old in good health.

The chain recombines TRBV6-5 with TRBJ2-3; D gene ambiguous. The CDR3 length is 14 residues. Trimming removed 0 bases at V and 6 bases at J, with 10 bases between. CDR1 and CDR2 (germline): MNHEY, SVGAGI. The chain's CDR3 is CASSYSETYDTQYF. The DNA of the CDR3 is TGTGCCAGCAGTTACTCCGAGACGTATGATACGCAGTATTTT.

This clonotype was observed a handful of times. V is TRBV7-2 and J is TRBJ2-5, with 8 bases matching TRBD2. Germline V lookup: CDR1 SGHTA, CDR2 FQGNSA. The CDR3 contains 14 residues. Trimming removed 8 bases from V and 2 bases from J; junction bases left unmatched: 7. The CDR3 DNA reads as TGTGCCAGCGGAATTAGCGGGGCGCAAGAGACCCAGTACTTC. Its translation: CASGISGAQETQYF.

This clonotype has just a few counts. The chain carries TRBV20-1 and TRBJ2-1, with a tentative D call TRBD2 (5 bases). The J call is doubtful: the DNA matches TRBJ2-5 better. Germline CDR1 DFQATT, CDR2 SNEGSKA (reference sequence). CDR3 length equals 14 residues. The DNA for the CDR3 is TGCAGTGCTAGTAGATCAGCGGAGGAAGAGACCCAGTACTTC. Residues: CSASRSAEEETQYF.

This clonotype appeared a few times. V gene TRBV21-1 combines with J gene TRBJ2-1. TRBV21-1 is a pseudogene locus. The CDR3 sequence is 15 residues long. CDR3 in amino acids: CASSKSQTRVIEQLF. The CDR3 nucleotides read TGTGCCAGCAGCAAATCGCAGACCCGAGTCATTGAGCAGCTCTTC.

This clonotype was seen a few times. CDR3 loop: CASSRDREYEQYF. The CDR3 DNA sequence: TGCGCCAGCAGCAGGGACAGGGAATACGAGCAGTACTTC. The rearrangement joins TRBV5-1 to TRBJ2-5; TRBD1 matches at 9 bases. The J call is uncertain, as TRBJ2-7 better fits the DNA end. Germline V CDR1 and CDR2: SGHRS, YFSETQ. This CDR3 is built from 13 residues.

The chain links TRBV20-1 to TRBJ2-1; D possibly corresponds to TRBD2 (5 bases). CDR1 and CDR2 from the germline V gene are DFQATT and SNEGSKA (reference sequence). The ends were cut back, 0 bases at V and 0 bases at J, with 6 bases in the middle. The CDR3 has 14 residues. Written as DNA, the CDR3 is TGCAGTGCTAGAGAGACTAACTCCTACAATGAGCAGTTCTTC. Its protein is CSARETNSYNEQFF.

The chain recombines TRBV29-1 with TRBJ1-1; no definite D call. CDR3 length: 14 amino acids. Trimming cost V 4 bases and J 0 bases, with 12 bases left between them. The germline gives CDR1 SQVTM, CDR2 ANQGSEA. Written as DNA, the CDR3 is TGCAGCGTTGGAAGACACCCTTTGAACACTGAAGCTTTCTTT. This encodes CSVGRHPLNTEAFF.

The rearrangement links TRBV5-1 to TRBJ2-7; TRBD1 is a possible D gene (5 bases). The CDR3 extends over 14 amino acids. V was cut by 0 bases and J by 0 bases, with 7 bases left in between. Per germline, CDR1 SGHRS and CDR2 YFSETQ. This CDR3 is CASSLEGFSYEQYF. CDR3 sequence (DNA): TGCGCCAGCAGCTTGGAGGGGTTCTCCTACGAGCAGTACTTC.

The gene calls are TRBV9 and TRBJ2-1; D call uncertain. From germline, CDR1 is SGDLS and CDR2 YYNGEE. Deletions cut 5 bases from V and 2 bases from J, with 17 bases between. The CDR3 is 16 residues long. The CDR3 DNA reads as TGTGCCAGCAGTCAATATACAAGGTCCGCCTACAATGAGCAGTTCTTC. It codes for CASSQYTRSAYNEQFF.

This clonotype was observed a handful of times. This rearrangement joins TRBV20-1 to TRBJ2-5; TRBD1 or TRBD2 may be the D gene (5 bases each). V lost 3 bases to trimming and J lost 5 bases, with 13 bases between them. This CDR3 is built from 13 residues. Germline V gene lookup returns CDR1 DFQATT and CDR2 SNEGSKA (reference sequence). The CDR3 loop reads CSASITGAETQYF. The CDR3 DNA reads TGCAGTGCTAGTATCACCGGGGCGGAGACCCAGTACTTC.

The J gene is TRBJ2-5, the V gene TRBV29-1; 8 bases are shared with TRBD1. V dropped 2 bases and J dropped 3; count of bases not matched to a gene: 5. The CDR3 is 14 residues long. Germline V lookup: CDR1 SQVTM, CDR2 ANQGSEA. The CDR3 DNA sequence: TGCAGCGTTGAAAACAGGGGGTCGGAAGAGACCCAGTACTTC. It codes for CSVENRGSEETQYF.

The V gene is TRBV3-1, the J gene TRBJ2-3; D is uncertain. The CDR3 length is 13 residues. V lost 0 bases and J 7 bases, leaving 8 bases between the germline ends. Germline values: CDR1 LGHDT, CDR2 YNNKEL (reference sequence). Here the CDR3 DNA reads TGTGCCAGCAGCCAAGAAGTGGGCAATACGCAGTATTTT. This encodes CASSQEVGNTQYF.

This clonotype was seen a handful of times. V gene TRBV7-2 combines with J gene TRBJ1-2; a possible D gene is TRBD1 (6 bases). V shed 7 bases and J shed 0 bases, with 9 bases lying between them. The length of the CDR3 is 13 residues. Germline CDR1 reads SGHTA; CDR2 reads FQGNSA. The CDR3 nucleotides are TGTGCCAGCATCGGACAGACTAACTATGGCTACACCTTC. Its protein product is CASIGQTNYGYTF.

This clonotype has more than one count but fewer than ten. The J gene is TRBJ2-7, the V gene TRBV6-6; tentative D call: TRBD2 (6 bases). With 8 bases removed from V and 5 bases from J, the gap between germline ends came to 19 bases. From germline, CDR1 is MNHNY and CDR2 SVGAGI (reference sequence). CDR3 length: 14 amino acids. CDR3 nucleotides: TGTGCCAGCTTAGATACGGCGGGAACGGACGAGCAGTACTTC. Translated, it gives CASLDTAGTDEQYF.

CDR3 DNA: TGCAGTGCTAGGGGGTTGGGGGGAAACTATGGCTACACCTTC. Amino acid sequence: CSARGLGGNYGYTF. V usage is TRBV20-1 and J usage is TRBJ1-2; D might be TRBD1 (5 bases). This CDR3 has 14 amino acids. Germline CDR1 is DFQATT and CDR2 is SNEGSKA (reference sequence). Trimming left V 3 bases short and J 2 bases short, with 13 bases between.

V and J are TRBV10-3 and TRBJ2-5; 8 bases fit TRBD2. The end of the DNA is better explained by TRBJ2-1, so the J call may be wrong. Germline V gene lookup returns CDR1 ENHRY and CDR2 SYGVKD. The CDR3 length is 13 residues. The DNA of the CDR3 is TGTGCCATCACCCCGGGAGGGGTAGGCGAGCAGTTCTTC. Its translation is CAITPGGVGEQFF.

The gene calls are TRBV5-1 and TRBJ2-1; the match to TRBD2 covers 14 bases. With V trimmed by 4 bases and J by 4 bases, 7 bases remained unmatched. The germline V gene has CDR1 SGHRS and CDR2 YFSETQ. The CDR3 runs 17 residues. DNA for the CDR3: TGCGCCAGCAGCAGCGGGACTAGCGGGAGCCGTTACAATGAGCAGTTCTTC. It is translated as CASSSGTSGSRYNEQFF.

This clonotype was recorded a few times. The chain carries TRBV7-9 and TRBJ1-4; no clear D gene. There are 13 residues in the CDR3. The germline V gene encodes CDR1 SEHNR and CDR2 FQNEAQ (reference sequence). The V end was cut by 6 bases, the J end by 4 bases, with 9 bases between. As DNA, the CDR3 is TGTGCCAGCAGAAGGGAGGGTAATGAAAAACTGTTTTTT. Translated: CASRREGNEKLFF. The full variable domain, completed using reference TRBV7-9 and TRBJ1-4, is DTGVSQNPRHKITKRGQNVTFRCDPISEHNRLYWYRQTLGQGPEFLTYFQNEAQLEKSRLLSDRFSAERPKGSFSTLEIQRTEQGDSAMYLCASRREGNEKLFFGSGTQLSVL.

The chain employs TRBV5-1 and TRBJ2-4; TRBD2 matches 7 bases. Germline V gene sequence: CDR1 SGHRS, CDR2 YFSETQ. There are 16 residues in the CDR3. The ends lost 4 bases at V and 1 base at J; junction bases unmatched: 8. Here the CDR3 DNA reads TGCGCCAGCAGCCCCTTAATGGGGGGGGCCAAAAACATTCAGTACTTC. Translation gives CASSPLMGGAKNIQYF.

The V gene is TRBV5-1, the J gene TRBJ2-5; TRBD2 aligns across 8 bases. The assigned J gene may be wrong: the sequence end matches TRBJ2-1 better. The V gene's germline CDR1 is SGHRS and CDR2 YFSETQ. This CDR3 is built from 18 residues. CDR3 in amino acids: CASRSEHYSGTPYNEQFF. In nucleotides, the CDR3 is TGCGCCAGCAGGTCCGAACACTATAGCGGGACGCCCTACAATGAGCAGTTCTTC.

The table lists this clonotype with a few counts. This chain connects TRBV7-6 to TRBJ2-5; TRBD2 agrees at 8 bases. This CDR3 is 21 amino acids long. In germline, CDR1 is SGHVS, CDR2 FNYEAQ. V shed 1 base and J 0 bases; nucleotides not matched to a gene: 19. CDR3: CASSLEPPLALAGTYQETQYF. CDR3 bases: TGTGCCAGCAGCTTAGAACCCCCTTTGGCTTTAGCGGGAACGTACCAAGAGACCCAGTACTTC.